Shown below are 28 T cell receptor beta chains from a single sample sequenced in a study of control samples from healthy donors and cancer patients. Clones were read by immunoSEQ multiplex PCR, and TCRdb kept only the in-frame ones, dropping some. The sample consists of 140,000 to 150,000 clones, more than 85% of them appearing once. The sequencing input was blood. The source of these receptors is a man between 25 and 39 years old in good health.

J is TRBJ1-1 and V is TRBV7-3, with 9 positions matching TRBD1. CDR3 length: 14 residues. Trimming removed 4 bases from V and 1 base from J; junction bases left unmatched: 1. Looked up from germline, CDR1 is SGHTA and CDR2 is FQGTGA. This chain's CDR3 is CASSSQGANTEAFF. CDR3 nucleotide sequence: TGTGCCAGCAGCTCACAGGGGGCGAACACTGAAGCTTTCTTT.

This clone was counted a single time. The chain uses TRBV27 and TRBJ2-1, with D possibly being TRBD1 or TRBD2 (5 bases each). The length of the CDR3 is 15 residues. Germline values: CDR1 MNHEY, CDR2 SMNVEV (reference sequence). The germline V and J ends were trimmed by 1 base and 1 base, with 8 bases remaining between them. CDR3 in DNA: TGTGCCAGCAGTTTATTGAGGGGATCCTACAATGAGCAGTTCTTC. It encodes CASSLLRGSYNEQFF.

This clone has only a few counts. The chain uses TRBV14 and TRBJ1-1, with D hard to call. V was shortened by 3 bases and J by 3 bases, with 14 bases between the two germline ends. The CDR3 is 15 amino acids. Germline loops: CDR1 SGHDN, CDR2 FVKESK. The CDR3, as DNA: TGTGCCAGCAGCCAGCTCGGGGTTGGGGACACTGAAGCTTTCTTT. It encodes CASSQLGVGDTEAFF.

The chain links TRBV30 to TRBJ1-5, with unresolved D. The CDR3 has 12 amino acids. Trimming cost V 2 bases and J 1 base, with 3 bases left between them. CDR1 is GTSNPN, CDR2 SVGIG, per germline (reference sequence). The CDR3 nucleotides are TGTGCCTGGAGTCGGAGCAATCAGCCCCAGCATTTT. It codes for CAWSRSNQPQHF.

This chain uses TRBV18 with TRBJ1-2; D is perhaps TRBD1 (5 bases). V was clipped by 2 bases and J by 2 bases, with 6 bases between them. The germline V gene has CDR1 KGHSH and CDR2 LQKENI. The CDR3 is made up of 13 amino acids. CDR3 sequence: CASSPGANYGYTF. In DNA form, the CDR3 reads TGTGCCAGCTCACCAGGGGCAAACTATGGCTACACCTTC.

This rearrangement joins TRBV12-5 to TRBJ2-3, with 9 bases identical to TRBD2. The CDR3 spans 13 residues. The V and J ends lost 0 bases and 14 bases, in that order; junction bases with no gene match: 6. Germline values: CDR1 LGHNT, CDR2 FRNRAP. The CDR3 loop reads CASGLVAGGFLYF. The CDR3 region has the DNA TGTGCTAGTGGTTTGGTAGCGGGGGGCTTTCTGTATTTT.

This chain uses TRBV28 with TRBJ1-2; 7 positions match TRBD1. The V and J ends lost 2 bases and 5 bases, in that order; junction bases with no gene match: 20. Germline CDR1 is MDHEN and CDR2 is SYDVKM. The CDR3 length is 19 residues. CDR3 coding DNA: TGTGCCAGCAGTTTAGCGGTTTGGCTGAGACAGGGTAAAAAGTATGGCTACACCTTC. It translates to CASSLAVWLRQGKKYGYTF.

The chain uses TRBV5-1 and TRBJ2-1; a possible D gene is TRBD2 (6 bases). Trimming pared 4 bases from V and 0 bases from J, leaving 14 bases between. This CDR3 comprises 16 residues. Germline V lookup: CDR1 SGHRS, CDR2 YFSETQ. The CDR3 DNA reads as TGCGCCAGCAGCCCTGGGACTCTTAGCTCCTACAATGAGCAGTTCTTC. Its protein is CASSPGTLSSYNEQFF.

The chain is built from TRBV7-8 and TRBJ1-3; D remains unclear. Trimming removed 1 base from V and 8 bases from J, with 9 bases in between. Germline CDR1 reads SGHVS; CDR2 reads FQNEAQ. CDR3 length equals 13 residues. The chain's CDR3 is CASSLGVGYTIYF. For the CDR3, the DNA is TGTGCCAGCAGCTTAGGGGTGGGTTACACCATATATTTT.

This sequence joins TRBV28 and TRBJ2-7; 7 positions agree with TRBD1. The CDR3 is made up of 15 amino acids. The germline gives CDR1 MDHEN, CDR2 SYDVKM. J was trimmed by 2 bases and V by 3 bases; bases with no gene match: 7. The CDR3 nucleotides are TGTGCCAGCAGTTTCTCGGACAGGACTCCCTACGAGCAGTACTTC. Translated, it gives CASSFSDRTPYEQYF. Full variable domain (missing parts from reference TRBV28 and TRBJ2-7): DVKVTQSSRYLVKRTGEKVFLECVQDMDHENMFWYRQDPGLGLRLIYFSYDVKMKEKGDIPEGYSVSREKKERFSLILESASTNQTSMYLCASSFSDRTPYEQYFGPGTRLTVT.

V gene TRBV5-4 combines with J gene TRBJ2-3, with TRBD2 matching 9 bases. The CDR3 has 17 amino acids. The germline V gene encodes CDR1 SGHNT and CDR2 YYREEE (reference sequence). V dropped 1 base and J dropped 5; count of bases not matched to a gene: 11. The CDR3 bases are TGTGCCAGCAGCTTGACTGCGGGGGGGCACCAAGGAGATACGCAGTATTTT. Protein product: CASSLTAGGHQGDTQYF.

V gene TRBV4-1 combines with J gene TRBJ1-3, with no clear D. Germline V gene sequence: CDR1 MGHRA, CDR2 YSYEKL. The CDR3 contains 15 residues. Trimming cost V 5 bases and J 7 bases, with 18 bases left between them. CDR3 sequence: CASSEQSRDSNTIYF. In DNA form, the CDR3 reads TGCGCCAGCAGCGAACAATCTAGGGATTCGAACACCATATATTTT.

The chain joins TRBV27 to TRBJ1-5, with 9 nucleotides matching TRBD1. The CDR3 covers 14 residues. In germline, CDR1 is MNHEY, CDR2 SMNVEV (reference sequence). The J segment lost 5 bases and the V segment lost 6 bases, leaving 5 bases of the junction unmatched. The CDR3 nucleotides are TGTGCCAGCAGCGACAGGGGGGACTATCAGCCCCAGCATTTT. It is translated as CASSDRGDYQPQHF.

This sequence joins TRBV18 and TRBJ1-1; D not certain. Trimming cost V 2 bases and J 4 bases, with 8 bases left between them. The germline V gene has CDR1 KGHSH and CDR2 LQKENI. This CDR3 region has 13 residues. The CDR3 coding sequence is TGTGCCAGCTCACCAGGGATCGGCACTGAAGCTTTCTTT. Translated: CASSPGIGTEAFF.

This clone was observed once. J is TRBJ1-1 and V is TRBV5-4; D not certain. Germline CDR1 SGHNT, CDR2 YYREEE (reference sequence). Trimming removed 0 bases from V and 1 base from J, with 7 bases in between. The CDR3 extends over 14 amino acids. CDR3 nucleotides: TGTGCCAGCAGCTTGGGGAGTGGGAACACTGAAGCTTTCTTT. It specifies CASSLGSGNTEAFF. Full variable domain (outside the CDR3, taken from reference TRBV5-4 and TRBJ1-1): ETGVTQSPTHLIKTRGQQVTLRCSSQSGHNTVSWYQQALGQGPQFIFQYYREEENGRGNFPPRFSGLQFPNYSSELNVNALELDDSALYLCASSLGSGNTEAFFGQGTRLTVV.

The CDR3 DNA reads TGTGCCAGCAGTTTAAGGGGTTCGGGAGGAAACACCATATATTTT. It codes for CASSLRGSGGNTIYF. This sequence joins TRBV27 and TRBJ1-3; possibly TRBD1 for D (5 bases). The germline V gene encodes CDR1 MNHEY and CDR2 SMNVEV (reference sequence). This CDR3 has 15 amino acids. Trimming took 2 bases from V and 4 from J, leaving 12 bases between them.

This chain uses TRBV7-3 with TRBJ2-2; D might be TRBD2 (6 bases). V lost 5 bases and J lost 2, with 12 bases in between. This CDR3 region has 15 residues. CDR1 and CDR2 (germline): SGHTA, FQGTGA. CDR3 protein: CASSPGTLNTGELFF. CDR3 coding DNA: TGTGCCAGCAGCCCCGGGACTCTTAACACCGGGGAGCTGTTTTTT.

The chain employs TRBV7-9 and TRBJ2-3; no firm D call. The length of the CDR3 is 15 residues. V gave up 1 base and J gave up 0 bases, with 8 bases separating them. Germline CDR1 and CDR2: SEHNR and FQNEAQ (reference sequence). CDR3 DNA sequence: TGTGCCAGCAGCTTAGATGGTAGGAGCACAGATACGCAGTATTTT. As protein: CASSLDGRSTDTQYF. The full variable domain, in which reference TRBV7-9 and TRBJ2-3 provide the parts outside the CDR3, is DTGVSQNPRHKITKRGQNVTFRCDPISEHNRLYWYRQTLGQGPEFLTYFQNEAQLEKSRLLSDRFSAERPKGSFSTLEIQRTEQGDSAMYLCASSLDGRSTDTQYFGPGTRLTVL.

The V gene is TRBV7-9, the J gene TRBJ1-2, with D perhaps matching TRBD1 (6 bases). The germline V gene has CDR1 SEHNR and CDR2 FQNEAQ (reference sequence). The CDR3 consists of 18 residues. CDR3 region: CVPGGAGAGRREVYGYTF. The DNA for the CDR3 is TGTGTGCCCGGGGGCGCGGGGGCGGGCCGACGAGAGGTCTATGGCTACACCTTC.

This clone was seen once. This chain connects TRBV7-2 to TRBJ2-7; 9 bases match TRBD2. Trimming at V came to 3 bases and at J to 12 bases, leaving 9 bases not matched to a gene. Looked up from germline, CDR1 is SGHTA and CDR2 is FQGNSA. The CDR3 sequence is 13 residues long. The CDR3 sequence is CASSFGAGGEGYF. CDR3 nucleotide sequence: TGTGCCAGCAGCTTCGGAGCGGGGGGAGAGGGGTACTTC.

The CDR3 loop is CASTASGWGEKLFF. CDR3 sequence (DNA): TGTGCCAGCACCGCCTCGGGGTGGGGTGAAAAACTGTTTTTT. J is TRBJ1-4 and V is TRBV7-9; D remains unclear. From germline, CDR1 is SEHNR and CDR2 FQNEAQ (reference sequence). V was shortened by 7 bases and J by 7 bases, with 16 bases between the two germline ends. CDR3 length: 14 amino acids.

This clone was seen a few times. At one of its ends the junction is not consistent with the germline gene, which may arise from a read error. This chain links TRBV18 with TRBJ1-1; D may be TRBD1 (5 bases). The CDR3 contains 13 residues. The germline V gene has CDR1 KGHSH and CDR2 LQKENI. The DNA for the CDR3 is TGTGCCAGCTCTAAGGAAGATGGGACTGGAGCTTTCTTT. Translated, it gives CASSKEDGTGAFF.

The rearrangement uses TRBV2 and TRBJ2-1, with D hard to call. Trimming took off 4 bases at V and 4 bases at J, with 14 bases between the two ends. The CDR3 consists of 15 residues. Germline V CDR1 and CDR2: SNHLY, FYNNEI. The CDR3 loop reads CASSGKDFRYNEQFF. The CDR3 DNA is TGTGCCAGCAGTGGAAAAGATTTCAGGTACAATGAGCAGTTCTTC. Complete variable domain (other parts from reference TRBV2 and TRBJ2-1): EPEVTQTPSHQVTQMGQEVILRCVPISNHLYFYWYRQILGQKVEFLVSFYNNEISEKSEIFDDQFSVERPDGSNFTLKIRSTKLEDSAMYFCASSGKDFRYNEQFFGPGTRLTVL.

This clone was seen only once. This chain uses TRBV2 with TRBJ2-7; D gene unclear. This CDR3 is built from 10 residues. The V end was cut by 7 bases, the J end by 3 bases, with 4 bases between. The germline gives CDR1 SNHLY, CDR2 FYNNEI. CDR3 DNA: TGTGCCAGCACCCTCTACGAGCAGTACTTC. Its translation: CASTLYEQYF. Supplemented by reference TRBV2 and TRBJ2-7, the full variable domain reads EPEVTQTPSHQVTQMGQEVILRCVPISNHLYFYWYRQILGQKVEFLVSFYNNEISEKSEIFDDQFSVERPDGSNFTLKIRSTKLEDSAMYFCASTLYEQYFGPGTRLTVT.

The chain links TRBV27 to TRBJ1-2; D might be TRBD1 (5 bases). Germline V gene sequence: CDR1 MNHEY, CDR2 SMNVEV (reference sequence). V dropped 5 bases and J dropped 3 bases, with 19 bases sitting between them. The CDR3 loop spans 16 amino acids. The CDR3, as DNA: TGTGCCAGCAGTACCACGCAGGGTAGGGGCTACTATGGCTACACCTTC. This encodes CASSTTQGRGYYGYTF.

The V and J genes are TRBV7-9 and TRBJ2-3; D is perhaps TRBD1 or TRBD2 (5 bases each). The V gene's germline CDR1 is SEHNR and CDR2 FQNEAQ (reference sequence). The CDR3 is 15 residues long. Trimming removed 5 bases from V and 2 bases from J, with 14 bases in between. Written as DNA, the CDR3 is TGTGCCAGCAGCGGTGACGGGGCTAACACAGATACGCAGTATTTT. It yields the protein CASSGDGANTDTQYF.

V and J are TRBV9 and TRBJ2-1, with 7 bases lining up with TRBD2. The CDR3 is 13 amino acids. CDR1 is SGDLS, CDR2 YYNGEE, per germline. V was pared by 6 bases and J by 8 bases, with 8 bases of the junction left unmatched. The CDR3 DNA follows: TGTGCCAGCACCCGGGGGGTCGTCGATGAGCAGTTCTTC. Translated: CASTRGVVDEQFF.

CDR3 region: CASSESPTDTQYF. Here the CDR3 DNA reads TGTGCCAGCAGCGAGTCCCCCACAGATACGCAGTATTTT. This chain uses TRBV9 with TRBJ2-3; D is unresolved. CDR1 SGDLS and CDR2 YYNGEE come from the germline V gene. V lost 3 bases to trimming and J lost 2 bases, with 7 bases between them. The CDR3 length is 13 residues.